This T cell receptor beta chain comes out of a study of OX40 agonist ivuxolimab in advanced cancers. Assay: immunoSEQ multiplex PCR; the TCRdb copy retains only in-frame clones and omits some. This table has about 58,000 clones, over 80% appearing once. The CDR3 contains 13 residues. V was pared by 0 bases and J by 3 bases, with 6 bases between. Germline CDR1 is SGHRS and CDR2 is YFSETQ. The rearrangement uses TRBV5-1 and TRBJ2-5; D remains ambiguous. Material: CD4+ or CD8+ T cells sorted from blood, obtained in a trial of the OX40 agonist ivuxolimab. The receptor's source is an adult with an advanced solid tumor such as melanoma, head and neck, liver or kidney cancer. CDR3 protein: CASSLGAEETQYF. As DNA, the CDR3 is TGCGCCAGCAGCTTGGGCGCAGAAGAGACCCAGTACTTC.